This note documents a single TCR beta chain sequence. Germline V gene data show CDR1 as LGHDT and CDR2 as YNNKEL (reference sequence). The V gene lost 3 bases and the J gene lost 7 bases, with 13 bases spanning the gap. The CDR3 covers 15 residues. The data were obtained in a study of blood T cell repertoires in COVID-19. This table comes from immunoSEQ multiplex PCR, and its TCRdb copy is limited to in-frame clones, with some not included. The table has some 98,000 clones, around 82% seen once. This receptor was obtained from a man between 65 and 85 years old with active or convalescent COVID-19. Sequencing was performed on peripheral blood. This chain links TRBV3-1 (or the pseudogene TRBV3-2) with TRBJ1-6; D unresolved. The CDR3 coding sequence is TGTGCCAGCAGCCAGGTTTGGACGGGGAATTCACCCCTCCACTTT. This encodes CASSQVWTGNSPLHF.